One and the same sample provided the 11 T cell receptor beta chains below, sequenced in a study of CXCR3-negative and CXCR3-positive naive CD8 T cells. All TRB cDNA libraries came from 5' RACE performed with UMI labels. TCRdb re-analyzed the 5' RACE reads; it lists each CDR3 protein once, without DNA. This table holds over 80,000 distinct CDR3 sequences. Sequenced sample: naive CXCR3- CD8+ T cells from blood. This sample's subset: CD45RO-CCR7+CD27+CD95- naive CD8+ T cells lacking CXCR3 (TNR3-). The receptors were sampled from a human donor in good health. Some clones in this sample may be carry-over from other donors' samples.

The chain carries TRBV27 and TRBJ2-7; absent DNA, TCRdb's TRBD1 call cannot be checked. Looked up from germline, CDR1 is MNHEY and CDR2 is SMNVEV (reference sequence). The CDR3 spans 14 residues. CDR3 residues: CASSLSGTGVEQYF.

The V and J genes are TRBV14 and TRBJ2-7; TCRdb's assignment of TRBD2 cannot be checked, as there is no DNA. CDR1 and CDR2 (germline): SGHDN, FVKESK. The CDR3 is 15 amino acids. CDR3 in amino acids: CASSFGAGVGYEQYF.

The chain combines TRBV10-3 with TRBJ2-7; TCRdb proposes TRBD1, but this gene call is untestable without DNA. Germline V gene sequence: CDR1 ENHRY, CDR2 SYGVKD. This CDR3 has 13 amino acids. The CDR3 sequence is CAIRTGVSYEQYF.

This chain joins TRBV5-5 and TRBJ2-7; TCRdb's assignment of TRBD2 cannot be checked, as there is no DNA. Germline V gene data show CDR1 as SGHKS and CDR2 as YYEKEE (reference sequence). CDR3 size: 15 residues. CDR3 protein: CASSLLAGGLYEQYF. Complete variable domain (other parts from reference TRBV5-5 and TRBJ2-7): DAGVTQSPTHLIKTRGQQVTLRCSPISGHKSVSWYQQVLGQGPQFIFQYYEKEERGRGNFPDRFSARQFPNYSSELNVNALLLGDSALYLCASSLLAGGLYEQYFGPGTRLTVT.

V usage is TRBV3-1 and J usage is TRBJ2-1; the D call from TCRdb, TRBD2, cannot be confirmed without DNA. Germline CDR1 and CDR2: LGHDT and YNNKEL (reference sequence). The CDR3 sequence is 16 residues long. The CDR3: CASSQRKRGAYNEQFF.

The genes are TRBV6-2 or TRBV6-3 and TRBJ2-7. This CDR3 contains 11 residues. Germline V lookup: CDR1 MNHEY, CDR2 SVGEGT. The CDR3 sequence: CASSWGYEQFF.

V usage is TRBV7-3 and J usage is TRBJ2-5; with no DNA, the TCRdb D assignment of TRBD2 cannot be verified. The CDR3 covers 14 residues. The germline gives CDR1 SGHTA, CDR2 FQGTGA. The CDR3 sequence is CASSLTGGMETQYF.

This chain links TRBV27 with TRBJ2-5. This CDR3 has 14 residues. CDR1 is MNHEY and CDR2 is SMNVEV in the germline V gene (reference sequence). The CDR3 sequence: CASSLRYAQETQYF.

The J gene is TRBJ2-5, the V gene TRBV13; TCRdb outputs TRBD1, but without DNA this stays unchecked. The CDR3 contains 16 residues. Germline V gene data show CDR1 as PRHDT and CDR2 as FYEKMQ (reference sequence). The chain's CDR3 is CASSSAIGRLQETQYF.

The gene calls are TRBV7-8 and TRBJ2-3; TCRdb selects TRBD2, and the lack of DNA leaves this call unchecked. Germline lookup yields CDR1 SGHVS and CDR2 FQNEAQ. The CDR3 has 14 residues. Here the CDR3 reads CASSFTRATDTQYF.

V and J are TRBV4-1 and TRBJ2-1; TCRdb gives TRBD1 as the D gene, but with no DNA this cannot be confirmed. The germline CDR1 and CDR2 sequences are MGHRA and YSYEKL. This CDR3 is built from 16 residues. The CDR3 reads CASSQDLRVALYEQFF.